Each of the 19 T cell receptor beta chains below was sequenced from the same sample in a study of blood T cells in healthy people across ages. Primed by a sample-barcoded 5' primer and a J-beta primer mix, a second PCR proceeded for 7 to 11 cycles. In TCRdb, the 5' RACE reads were re-called with MiXCR into one record per CDR3 protein. Among approximately 800,000 distinct CDR3 sequences listed, about 61% were seen once. What was sequenced was blood. These receptor sequences come from a man in his forties in good health.

Worth noting for this clonotype: The germline gene is not matched at one end of the junction; a read error may be the cause. The V and J genes are TRBV29-1 and TRBJ1-1, with D unresolved. Germline V gene data show CDR1 as SQVTM and CDR2 as ANQGSEA. The CDR3 totals 12 residues. In DNA, the CDR3 is TGCAGCGTCGAAGGTTGGAACACTGAAGCTTTCTTT. Amino acids: CSVEGWNTEAFF.

This clonotype appeared once. The gene calls are TRBV6-1 and TRBJ1-5, with TRBD1 matching over 11 bases. This CDR3 comprises 18 residues. Germline assignment: CDR1 MNHNS and CDR2 SASEGT. V was pared by 4 bases and J by 0 bases, with 8 bases of the junction left unmatched. CDR3 nucleotide sequence: TGTGCCAGCAGTGGCGGGACAGGGGGGTTCCTTAGCAATCAGCCCCAGCATTTT. Translating gives CASSGGTGGFLSNQPQHF.

The chain carries TRBV3-1 and TRBJ2-7, with 7 bases lining up with TRBD2. This CDR3 has 15 residues. The V gene end was trimmed by 4 bases and the J gene end by 2 bases; junction bases not matched to a gene: 8. CDR1 LGHDT and CDR2 YNNKEL come from the germline V gene (reference sequence). The CDR3 DNA is TGTGCCAGCAGCCGCGCAGGGACTAACCCCTACGAGCAGTACTTC. Amino acid sequence: CASSRAGTNPYEQYF.

CDR3 residues: CASSPEQGWLAGDTDTQYF. The CDR3 DNA sequence: TGTGCCAGCTCACCAGAACAGGGTTGGCTAGCGGGAGACACAGATACGCAGTATTTT. This chain uses TRBV18 with TRBJ2-3; TRBD2 matches 10 bases. With 2 bases clipped from V and 2 bases from J, the junction kept 13 bases outside the gene matches. The CDR3 sequence is 19 residues long. CDR1 and CDR2 (germline): KGHSH, LQKENI. Complete variable domain (other parts from reference TRBV18 and TRBJ2-3): NAGVMQNPRHLVRRRGQEARLRCSPMKGHSHVYWYRQLPEEGLKFMVYLQKENIIDESGMPKERFSAEFPKEGPSILRIQQVVRGDSAAYFCASSPEQGWLAGDTDTQYFGPGTRLTVL.

This rearrangement joins TRBV3-1 to TRBJ2-5; the D gene could be TRBD1 or TRBD2 (6 bases each). The germline V gene encodes CDR1 LGHDT and CDR2 YNNKEL (reference sequence). The length of the CDR3 is 17 residues. The ends were cut back, 0 bases at V and 5 bases at J, with 19 bases in the middle. The CDR3 region is CASSQDLLGGYGETQYF. The DNA for the CDR3 is TGTGCCAGCAGCCAAGATCTCTTGGGGGGCTATGGGGAGACCCAGTACTTC.

This clonotype came up once. CDR3 DNA sequence: TGTGCCTGGCAAATAGGGGGTGGCTACACCTTC. Its protein is CAWQIGGGYTF. The J gene is TRBJ1-2, the V gene TRBV30, with a possible D match to TRBD1 (6 bases). The CDR3 is 11 amino acids. Germline-derived CDR1 and CDR2 are GTSNPN and SVGIG (reference sequence). The V end was cut by 5 bases, the J end by 7 bases, with 11 bases between.

This clonotype was observed a few times. This CDR3 reads CASILGTGNYNEQFF. CDR3 coding DNA: TGTGCCAGCATCCTAGGGACAGGGAACTACAATGAGCAGTTCTTC. The chain carries TRBV7-2 and TRBJ2-1; 9 bases match TRBD1. This CDR3 contains 15 residues. Trimming took 7 bases from V and 3 from J; bases not matched to a gene: 7. In germline, CDR1 is SGHTA, CDR2 FQGNSA.

The chain recombines TRBV28 with TRBJ1-4; the D gene is possibly TRBD1 (6 bases). The CDR3 runs 12 residues. From germline, CDR1 is MDHEN and CDR2 SYDVKM. Deletions cut 8 bases from V and 3 bases from J, with 7 bases between. CDR3 residues: CASRQANEKLFF. The CDR3 DNA reads as TGTGCCAGCCGACAGGCTAATGAAAAACTGTTTTTT.

The chain has TRBV4-1 and TRBJ1-4, with D unresolved. Germline V gene lookup returns CDR1 MGHRA and CDR2 YSYEKL. V shed 1 base and J shed 3 bases, with 9 bases lying between them. The CDR3 has 15 amino acids. CDR3 bases: TGCGCCAGCAGCCAAGGGTATCGTCCTAATGAAAAACTGTTTTTT. Its protein is CASSQGYRPNEKLFF.

On this clonotype itself: One junction end disagrees with the germline gene, perhaps due to a read error. The CDR3 reads CASSLRLRGATYSEQFF. CDR3 sequence (DNA): TGTGCCAGCAGCTTAAGGTTGCGAGGGGCGACCTACAGTGAGCAGTTCTTC. The chain links TRBV7-2 to TRBJ2-1; D possibly matches TRBD1 or TRBD2 (5 bases each). This CDR3 region has 17 residues. CDR1 SGHTA and CDR2 FQGNSA come from the germline V gene.

A note on this clonotype: A much larger clonotype is one base distant, so this may be a read error. This CDR3 reads CASSPWGSGANVLTF. In DNA, the CDR3 is TGTGCCAGCAGCCCATGGGGCTCTGGGGCCAACGTCCTGACTTTC. This sequence joins TRBV7-8 and TRBJ2-6, with D uncertain. Germline V gene lookup returns CDR1 SGHVS and CDR2 FQNEAQ. The CDR3 is made up of 15 amino acids. V was clipped by 5 bases and J by 0 bases, with 8 bases between them.

This clonotype showed up just a few times. The chain has TRBV20-1 and TRBJ2-7, with 8 positions matching TRBD1. CDR1 DFQATT and CDR2 SNEGSKA come from the germline V gene (reference sequence). The CDR3 is made up of 13 amino acids. Trimming removed 5 bases from V and 2 bases from J; junction bases left unmatched: 5. DNA of the CDR3: TGCAGTGCTTCCGGACAGGGAGCCTACGAGCAGTACTTC. Translated: CSASGQGAYEQYF.

The V and J genes are TRBV20-1 and TRBJ2-5; a weak D match, TRBD2 (5 bases). Germline-derived CDR1 and CDR2 are DFQATT and SNEGSKA (reference sequence). Trimming pared 3 bases from V and 11 bases from J, leaving 22 bases between. The CDR3 has 14 amino acids. The CDR3 DNA reads as TGCAGTGCTAGTCGGGGAGTTACCTACAATGAGCAGTACTTC. Its protein is CSASRGVTYNEQYF.

V and J are TRBV7-2 and TRBJ1-2; no reliable D call. V lost 5 bases, J lost 2 bases, and 15 bases lay in between. The CDR3 is 15 residues long. CDR1 and CDR2 from the germline V gene are SGHTA and FQGNSA. The CDR3 protein is CASSPEIAANYGYTF. DNA for the CDR3: TGTGCCAGCAGCCCAGAGATCGCAGCAAACTATGGCTACACCTTC.

The V and J genes are TRBV7-6 and TRBJ2-4; D is possibly TRBD1 or TRBD2 (5 bases each). The germline CDR1 and CDR2 sequences are SGHVS and FNYEAQ. V lost 5 bases and J lost 7, with 9 bases in between. The CDR3 is 12 residues long. In DNA form, the CDR3 reads TGTGCCAGCAGCCGAGGGACGAACATTCAGTACTTC. This codes for CASSRGTNIQYF.

The chain combines TRBV7-9 with TRBJ2-1; D perhaps matches TRBD1 (5 bases). Trimming took 2 bases from V and 4 from J, leaving 9 bases between them. The CDR3 is 14 residues long. Germline assignment: CDR1 SEHNR and CDR2 FQNEAQ (reference sequence). The CDR3 region is CASSLLDKYNEQFF. Written as DNA, the CDR3 is TGTGCCAGCAGCTTACTGGACAAATACAATGAGCAGTTCTTC.

The rearrangement links TRBV10-3 to TRBJ2-1; D may be TRBD1 or TRBD2 (5 bases each). The closer fit of TRBJ2-7 to the DNA end suggests the J call may be wrong. The germline gives CDR1 ENHRY, CDR2 SYGVKD. The CDR3 spans 15 residues. CDR3 DNA sequence: TGTGCCATCAGTGAGTTGAGGGGAGCCTACAATGAGCAGTACTTC. Its translation: CAISELRGAYNEQYF.

The genes are TRBV7-2 and TRBJ2-1; D assignment may be TRBD1 or TRBD2 (7 bases each). The CDR3 loop spans 13 amino acids. V was shortened by 3 bases and J by 14 bases, with 17 bases between the two germline ends. CDR1 and CDR2 from the germline V gene are SGHTA and FQGNSA. The chain's CDR3 is CASSFTPTGREFF. The CDR3 region has the DNA TGTGCCAGCAGCTTTACGCCGACAGGGAGGGAGTTCTTC.

The genes are TRBV20-1 and TRBJ2-7; D uncertain. There are 12 residues in the CDR3. V dropped 3 bases and J dropped 3 bases, with 9 bases sitting between them. Germline V gives CDR1 DFQATT, CDR2 SNEGSKA (reference sequence). In nucleotides, the CDR3 is TGCAGTGCTAGCGCGGATTACTACGAGCAGTACTTC. This encodes CSASADYYEQYF.